Here is one T cell receptor (beta chain) with its context. CDR1 is LNHNV, CDR2 YYDKDF, per germline (reference sequence). The CDR3 contains 16 residues. V gave up 3 bases and J gave up 2 bases; unmatched junction bases: 6. The sample comes from a study of blood T cell repertoires in COVID-19. Study-wide context: Collection of acute and convalescent COVID-19 samples took place in the United States, Italy and Spain.

Produced via immunoSEQ multiplex PCR; TCRdb's table is partial and in-frame only. The table records tens of thousands of clones, around 89% of them present only once. Input material: peripheral blood. The source is a woman aged 80 or older with active COVID-19. V gene TRBV15 combines with J gene TRBJ2-3; 9 nucleotides agree with TRBD2. CDR3 region: CATSRTAGGFTDTQYF. CDR3 sequence (DNA): TGTGCCACCAGCAGGACCGCGGGGGGGTTCACAGATACGCAGTATTTT. The whole variable domain, remainder taken from reference TRBV15 and TRBJ2-3, is DAMVIQNPRYQVTQFGKPVTLSCSQTLNHNVMYWYQQKSSQAPKLLFHYYDKDFNNEADTPDNFQSRRPNTSFCFLDIRSPGLGDTAMYLCATSRTAGGFTDTQYFGPGTRLTVL.